The 10 T cell receptor beta chains presented below share a single source sample, sequenced in a study of CD8 T cells in Susac syndrome. Reverse transcription of roughly 0.5 to 1 ug RNA was performed with random hexamers. TCRdb re-analysed the immunoSEQ multiplex PCR reads in MiXCR, keeping a single row per CDR3 protein. The sample includes around 170,000 distinct CDR3 sequences, about 94% of them seen just once. The source material was CD4+ T cells from PBMCs. These receptors originate from a human donor with Susac syndrome.

V is TRBV14 and J is TRBJ2-5; no clear D. The germline V gene encodes CDR1 SGHDN and CDR2 FVKESK. The CDR3 contains 15 residues. Trimming took off 1 base at V and 0 bases at J, with 9 bases between the two ends. The CDR3 loop reads CASSQVRVNQETQYF. The CDR3 DNA is TGTGCCAGCAGCCAAGTCCGAGTCAACCAAGAGACCCAGTACTTC.

The chain couples TRBV5-1 to TRBJ1-1; 7 bases fit TRBD1. The junction had 2 bases not matched to a gene; V was cut back by 0 bases and J by 0 bases. Per the germline V gene, CDR1 is SGHRS and CDR2 is YFSETQ. CDR3 length equals 15 residues. CDR3 sequence reads: CASSLDRGMNTEAFF. CDR3 nucleotides: TGCGCCAGCAGCTTGGACAGGGGAATGAACACTGAAGCTTTCTTT.

The V and J genes are TRBV4-1 and TRBJ1-4; unclear D gene. The CDR3 contains 12 residues. The V gene lost 3 bases and the J gene lost 8 bases, with 7 bases spanning the gap. The V gene's germline CDR1 is MGHRA and CDR2 YSYEKL. The DNA of the CDR3 is TGCGCCAGCAGCCACCTTATGGAAAAACTGTTTTTT. The encoded protein is CASSHLMEKLFF.

This chain joins TRBV3-1 and TRBJ2-2, with 7 bases fitting TRBD1. The germline CDR1 and CDR2 sequences are LGHDT and YNNKEL (reference sequence). The ends lost 1 base at V and 1 base at J; junction bases unmatched: 3. CDR3 length: 16 residues. The CDR3 loop is CASSQVGGLNTGELFF. The CDR3, as DNA: TGTGCCAGCAGCCAAGTAGGGGGCTTGAACACCGGGGAGCTGTTTTTT.

The chain recombines TRBV11-2 with TRBJ2-1; a possible D gene is TRBD2 (7 bases). The CDR3 loop spans 14 amino acids. CDR1 and CDR2 (germline): SGHAT, FQNNGV. The ends were cut back, 3 bases at V and 7 bases at J, with 13 bases in the middle. CDR3 protein: CASSFGGPINEQFF. For the CDR3, the DNA is TGTGCCAGCAGCTTCGGGGGGCCCATTAATGAGCAGTTCTTC.

This chain connects TRBV29-1 to TRBJ2-7; tentative D call: TRBD2 (6 bases). The CDR3 loop spans 15 amino acids. Trimming removed 3 bases from V and 2 bases from J, with 17 bases in between. Germline V gene lookup returns CDR1 SQVTM and CDR2 ANQGSEA. CDR3 sequence: CSVDWEADETYEQYF. The CDR3, as DNA: TGCAGCGTTGATTGGGAGGCAGACGAAACCTACGAGCAGTACTTC.

This clonotype was seen more than once but under ten times. This rearrangement joins TRBV7-3 to TRBJ2-7, with D maybe TRBD2 (6 bases). The germline V gene has CDR1 SGHTA and CDR2 FQGTGA. The CDR3 extends over 14 amino acids. Trimming took 5 bases from V and 0 from J, leaving 11 bases between them. In DNA, the CDR3 is TGTGCCAGCAGCCGGGACGGGAGCTCCTACGAGCAGTACTTC. It translates to CASSRDGSSYEQYF. Complete variable domain (other parts from reference TRBV7-3 and TRBJ2-7): GAGVSQTPSNKVTEKGKYVELRCDPISGHTALYWYRQSLGQGPEFLIYFQGTGAADDSGLPNDRFFAVRPEGSVSTLKIQRTERGDSAVYLCASSRDGSSYEQYFGPGTRLTVT.

This chain links TRBV7-6 with TRBJ2-5; 10 nucleotides agree with TRBD2. Germline V gene lookup returns CDR1 SGHVS and CDR2 FNYEAQ. The CDR3 consists of 15 residues. V was clipped by 1 base and J by 2 bases; unmatched bases: 1. The CDR3 coding sequence is TGTGCCAGCAGCTTAGAGACTAGCGGGCAAGAGACCCAGTACTTC. As protein: CASSLETSGQETQYF.

The J gene is TRBJ1-2, the V gene TRBV29-1, with a weak D call TRBD1 (6 bases). The germline V gene has CDR1 SQVTM and CDR2 ANQGSEA. Trimming removed 0 bases at V and 8 bases at J, with 13 bases between. This CDR3 is 13 amino acids long. The CDR3 DNA reads TGCAGCGTTGAAGATCTACAGGGAGGCGGCTACACCTTC. Translation: CSVEDLQGGGYTF.

The J gene is TRBJ2-5, the V gene TRBV7-2, with unresolved D. The CDR3 contains 14 residues. CDR1 and CDR2 (germline): SGHTA, FQGNSA. V lost 6 bases to trimming and J lost 7 bases, with 18 bases between them. This CDR3 is CASRPGPLVGTQYF. CDR3 nucleotide sequence: TGTGCCAGCAGGCCCGGACCGCTTGTAGGGACCCAGTACTTC. The variable domain in full, with the rest retrieved from reference TRBV7-2 and TRBJ2-5, is GAGVSQSPSNKVTEKGKDVELRCDPISGHTALYWYRQSLGQGLEFLIYFQGNSAPDKSGLPSDRFSAERTGGSVSTLTIQRTQQEDSAVYLCASRPGPLVGTQYFGPGTRLLVL.